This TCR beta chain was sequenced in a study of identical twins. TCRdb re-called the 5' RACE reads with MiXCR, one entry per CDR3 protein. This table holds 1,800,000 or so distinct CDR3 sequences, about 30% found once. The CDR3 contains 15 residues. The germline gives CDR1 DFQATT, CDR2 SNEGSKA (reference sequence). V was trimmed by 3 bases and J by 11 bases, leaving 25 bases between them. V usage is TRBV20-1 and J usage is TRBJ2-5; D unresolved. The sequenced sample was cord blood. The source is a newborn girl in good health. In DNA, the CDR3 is TGCAGTGCTAGTGCTCAGCTAAGCTCCTACAATGAGCAGTACTTC. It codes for CSASAQLSSYNEQYF.